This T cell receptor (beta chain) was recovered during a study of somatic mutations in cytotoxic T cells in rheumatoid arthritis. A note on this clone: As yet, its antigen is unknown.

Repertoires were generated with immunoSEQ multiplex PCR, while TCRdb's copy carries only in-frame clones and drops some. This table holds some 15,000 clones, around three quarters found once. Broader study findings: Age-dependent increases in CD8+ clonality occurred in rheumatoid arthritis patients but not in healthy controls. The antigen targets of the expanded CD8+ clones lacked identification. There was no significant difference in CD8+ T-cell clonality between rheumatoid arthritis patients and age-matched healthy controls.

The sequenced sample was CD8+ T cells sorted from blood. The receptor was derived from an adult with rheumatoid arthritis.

CDR3 DNA sequence: TGTGCCAGCAGCCCGAACGGGGTCTCCTACAATGAGCAGTTCTTC. Its translation: CASSPNGVSYNEQFF. The chain has TRBV9 and TRBJ2-1, with D perhaps matching TRBD2 (5 bases). The CDR3 loop spans 15 amino acids. Trimming took off 4 bases at V and 0 bases at J, with 11 bases between the two ends. Germline CDR1 reads SGDLS; CDR2 reads YYNGEE.